A few counts support the clone carrying this TCR beta chain. Clones were read by immunoSEQ multiplex PCR, and TCRdb kept only the in-frame ones, dropping some. The sample holds some 220,000 clones; roughly four fifths are singletons and the top ten take 4%. This record belongs to a study of blood T cell repertoires in COVID-19. Across the whole study: The study drew acute and convalescent COVID-19 samples from the United States, Italy and Spain.

The receptor's source is a man in his fifties with acute or convalescent COVID-19. The specimen sequenced was peripheral blood.

The CDR3 nucleotides are TGTGCCGGGGCTATCTCTGGGGCCAACGTCCTGACTTTC. It encodes CAGAISGANVLTF. The chain couples TRBV19 to TRBJ2-6; the D gene is possibly TRBD1 (5 bases). The CDR3 is 13 amino acids. From germline, CDR1 is LNHDA and CDR2 SQIVND (reference sequence). Deletions cut 11 bases from V and 0 bases from J, with 8 bases between.